A single T cell receptor (beta chain) is shown here with its context. This clone has at least ten counts. There is no known antigen for this receptor. No base-level quality is on record; no much larger clone is a single base apart. The sample belongs to a study of blood T cell repertoires in COVID-19 (dated by TCRdb to 2020 to 2022). Concerning the study at large: Samples from collaborators originated in the United States, Italy and Spain and spanned both the acute and convalescent phases of COVID-19. A freely available public database, intended as a resource for researchers studying the immune response to SARS-CoV-2, is where the repertoires were released. Deeply sampled blood TCRbeta repertoires from subjects exposed to, actively infected with, or recovered from COVID-19 were included in the dataset. Where available, HLA class I and class II types were obtained from metadata supplied by the sample provider rather than from assay-based typing. Samples were obtained from the ongoing ImmuneRACE study (first 160 participants) and from about 1,300 subjects provided by 6 global collaborators. Sample metadata almost always included a de-identified subject ID, COVID-19 status, age in years and sex. The material from the prospective study consisted of cDNA or gDNA derived from T cells, B-cell-depleted T cells, or PBMCs. Findings and caveats that apply to the study as a whole: The quantity of clinical and demographic metadata differed by source and by participant and was supplied without curation.

The collaborating institutions used their own protocols to collect whole blood in K2EDTA tubes. For TCRbeta analysis, collaborator samples were shipped as frozen whole blood, as isolated PBMCs, or as DNA extracted from either sample type. The immunoSEQ Assay, a bias-controlled multiplex PCR, was used to amplify TCRbeta CDR3 regions from genomic DNA. The published analysis was carried out like this. The number of nucleated cells in each sample was estimated by amplification of reference gene primers within the assay. To quantify the absolute abundance of each unique TCRbeta CDR3 rearrangement, sequence reads were collapsed and filtered. For each sample, productive Simpson clonality was calculated by taking the square root of Simpson's diversity index across productive rearrangements. Not all clones reach the TCRdb copy of this immuneACCESS table, which keeps in-frame sequences only. Checked studies attribute under half of the gap to unresolved V genes and leave the rest unexplained. V and J calls and clone size are those listed in that table; D and trimming were worked out from the DNA. This sample is represented by under 200,000 clones; around four fifths of them were singletons. The ten biggest clones cover 13% to 15% of the sample.

The germline V end is reduced by 4 bases and the J end by 5 bases; junction bases left unmatched: 7. Reading from cysteine to phenylalanine, the CDR3 counts 16 amino acids. The CDR3 DNA has 48 bases and is translated from base 1. The germline V gene sets CDR1 to SGDLS and CDR2 to YYNGEE. The clonotype was recovered from a man younger than 40 with active or convalescent COVID-19. Material: peripheral blood. The chain uses TRBV9 and TRBJ2-1; the central 12 bases match TRBD2. The CDR3: CASSSRTSGVNNEQFF. The DNA reads as follows: TGTGCCAGCAGCTCTCGGACTAGCGGGGTGAACAATGAGCAGTTCTTC. Outside the CDR3, residues come from the reference TRBV9 and TRBJ2-1 proteins, so the full variable domain is: DSGVTQTPKHLITATGQRVTLRCSPRSGDLSVYWYQQSLDQGLQFLIQYYNGEERAKGNILERFSAQQFPDLHSELNLSSLELGDSALYFCASSSRTSGVNNEQFFGPGTRLTVL.